The clone carrying this TCR beta chain appeared many times. Its antigen is currently unknown. These data come from a study of T-cell reconstitution after alpha-beta-depleted transplantation in children. Preparation of the TCRbeta library involved a method that used unique molecular identifiers. Each CDR3 protein gets one entry after TCRdb re-called the PCR reads with MiXCR. This sample has 150,000 to 250,000 distinct CDR3 sequences, with around 5.9% found just once. The germline V gene has CDR1 MGHDK and CDR2 SYGVNS. V lost 6 bases to trimming and J lost 7 bases, with 22 bases between them. The CDR3 loop spans 16 amino acids. The study's findings and limits: T-cell counts and diversity at one year post-transplant came mainly from newly produced T cells.

The specimen comprised PBMCs, sampled before TCRalphabeta/CD19-depleted stem cell transplant. The rearrangement joins TRBV25-1 to TRBJ2-1; D might be TRBD1 or TRBD2, each matching 5 bases. The receptor comes from a girl under three years old with combined immunodeficiency, due to receive a stem cell transplant. CDR3 in amino acids: CASSVGVIIPGNEQFF. The CDR3 region has the DNA TGTGCCAGCAGCGTGGGGGTTATAATCCCGGGGAATGAGCAGTTCTTC.